The 30 T cell receptor beta chains presented below share a single source sample, sequenced in a study of chemoradiotherapy in HPV16-positive cancers. Repertoires were generated with immunoSEQ multiplex PCR, while TCRdb's copy carries only in-frame clones and drops some. Among approximately 16,000 clones listed, approximately 86% were seen once. The sequences come from blood, collected from a patient who underwent chemoradiotherapy. These receptors originate from a human donor with HPV-associated anogenital cancer.

The J gene is TRBJ1-2, the V gene TRBV7-2, with TRBD1 matching 10 bases. The CDR3 sequence is 14 residues long. Trimming removed 4 bases from V and 5 bases from J; junction bases left unmatched: 4. The germline gives CDR1 SGHTA, CDR2 FQGNSA. CDR3 amino acids: CASSSGQGEYGYTF. The CDR3, as DNA: TGTGCCAGCAGCTCCGGACAGGGGGAGTATGGCTACACCTTC.

There are a few counts of this clone. The chain carries TRBV2 and TRBJ2-5; D uncertain. CDR1 and CDR2 (germline): SNHLY, FYNNEI. V lost 5 bases, J lost 2 bases, and 9 bases lay in between. This CDR3 is 13 amino acids long. CDR3 amino acids: CASSLLRQETQYF. The CDR3 DNA is TGTGCCAGCAGTCTGCTGAGACAAGAGACCCAGTACTTC. Combining the CDR3 with reference TRBV2 and TRBJ2-5 gives the whole variable domain EPEVTQTPSHQVTQMGQEVILRCVPISNHLYFYWYRQILGQKVEFLVSFYNNEISEKSEIFDDQFSVERPDGSNFTLKIRSTKLEDSAMYFCASSLLRQETQYFGPGTRLLVL.

V usage is TRBV6-1 and J usage is TRBJ2-2; D not certain. Trimming took 5 bases from V and 0 from J, leaving 7 bases between them. The CDR3 spans 14 residues. Germline V gene lookup returns CDR1 MNHNS and CDR2 SASEGT. The CDR3 DNA sequence: TGTGCCAGCAGTACAGATTCGAACACCGGGGAGCTGTTTTTT. This gives the protein CASSTDSNTGELFF.

This clone was observed a single time. The chain couples TRBV7-9 to TRBJ1-6; the D gene is possibly TRBD1 (6 bases). There are 15 residues in the CDR3. Germline CDR1 is SEHNR and CDR2 is FQNEAQ (reference sequence). V dropped 5 bases and J dropped 3 bases, with 11 bases sitting between them. CDR3 DNA: TGTGCCAGCAGCCCATTACAGGGCTATAATTCACCCCTCCACTTT. Amino acid sequence: CASSPLQGYNSPLHF.

The chain combines TRBV10-2 with TRBJ2-2; D could derive from TRBD1 or TRBD2 (5 bases each). Germline assignment: CDR1 WSHSY and CDR2 SAAADI. V lost 5 bases, J lost 0 bases, and 10 bases lay in between. The CDR3 spans 15 residues. CDR3 bases: TGCGCCAGCAGTCCTGGGGGAACGAACACCGGGGAGCTGTTTTTT. Its translation is CASSPGGTNTGELFF.

The chain couples TRBV2 to TRBJ2-1; D remains unclear. The CDR3 is 11 amino acids. Trimming left V 9 bases short and J 7 bases short, with 10 bases between. Germline lookup yields CDR1 SNHLY and CDR2 FYNNEI. The CDR3 sequence is CASYGGNEQFF. Written as DNA, the CDR3 is TGTGCCAGTTACGGTGGGAATGAGCAGTTCTTC.

The chain carries TRBV7-9 and TRBJ2-7; 10 positions agree with TRBD1. V lost 1 base to trimming and J lost 6 bases; unmatched junction nucleotides: 6. The CDR3 spans 15 residues. In germline, CDR1 is SEHNR, CDR2 FQNEAQ (reference sequence). CDR3 sequence: CASSLGDRGTSEQYF. CDR3 coding DNA: TGTGCCAGCAGCTTAGGGGACAGGGGAACCTCCGAGCAGTACTTC.

This chain uses TRBV18 with TRBJ2-7, with unresolved D. Trimming removed 5 bases from V and 0 bases from J, with 5 bases in between. Germline V CDR1 and CDR2: KGHSH, LQKENI. The CDR3 has 12 amino acids. CDR3 nucleotide sequence: TGTGCCAGCTCATTTAGCTCCTACGAGCAGTACTTC. Protein: CASSFSSYEQYF.

The chain carries TRBV28 and TRBJ2-2; D is unclear. The germline V gene has CDR1 MDHEN and CDR2 SYDVKM. The CDR3 is 14 residues long. Trimming cost V 6 bases and J 5 bases, with 13 bases left between them. The CDR3 region has the DNA TGTGCCAGCAGCCGTTTTAGACCGACCGGGGAGCTGTTTTTT. Protein product: CASSRFRPTGELFF.

The chain recombines TRBV12-5 with TRBJ2-2; 8 bases align to TRBD1. Germline-derived CDR1 and CDR2 are LGHNT and FRNRAP. This CDR3 is 15 amino acids long. With 4 bases clipped from V and 5 bases from J, the junction kept 6 bases outside the gene matches. The CDR3 reads CASGSGQGGTGELFF. CDR3 DNA: TGTGCTAGTGGTTCCGGACAGGGTGGGACCGGGGAGCTGTTTTTT.

The V gene is TRBV10-1, the J gene TRBJ2-7, with 8 bases fitting TRBD2. The CDR3 consists of 14 residues. Germline V gene data show CDR1 as WNHNN and CDR2 as SYGVQD (reference sequence). J gave up 6 bases and V 2 bases, and 6 bases lay outside the gene matches. The DNA for the CDR3 is TGCGCCAGCAGTGAGAGGAGCGGGAGAAGCGAGCAGTACTTC. It is translated as CASSERSGRSEQYF.

V and J are TRBV4-2 and TRBJ2-1; TRBD1 might be the D (6 bases). Trimming took 2 bases from V and 0 from J, leaving 11 bases between them. This CDR3 contains 16 residues. Per germline, CDR1 LGHNA and CDR2 YNFKEQ. The chain's CDR3 is CASSQMDSSSYNEQFF. CDR3 bases: TGTGCCAGCAGCCAAATGGACAGTAGCTCCTACAATGAGCAGTTCTTC.

This clone was picked up one time. This chain uses TRBV14 with TRBJ2-2, with 10 positions matching TRBD1. J lost 8 bases, V lost 1 base, and 4 bases had no gene match. The CDR3 loop spans 15 amino acids. Looked up from germline, CDR1 is SGHDN and CDR2 is FVKESK. The CDR3 is CASSQVGQGRGELFF. The CDR3 region has the DNA TGTGCCAGCAGCCAAGTGGGACAGGGGAGAGGGGAGCTGTTTTTT. Full variable domain (outside the CDR3, taken from reference TRBV14 and TRBJ2-2): EAGVTQFPSHSVIEKGQTVTLRCDPISGHDNLYWYRRVMGKEIKFLLHFVKESKQDESGMPNNRFLAERTGGTYSTLKVQPAELEDSGVYFCASSQVGQGRGELFFGEGSRLTVL.

The V and J genes are TRBV5-1 and TRBJ2-7; D may be TRBD1 (7 bases). The germline CDR1 and CDR2 sequences are SGHRS and YFSETQ. The CDR3 has 14 residues. V was trimmed by 0 bases and J by 4 bases, leaving 11 bases between them. CDR3 bases: TGCGCCAGCAGCTTGGTGCAGGGGGGATACGAGCAGTACTTC. Its translation is CASSLVQGGYEQYF.

The gene calls are TRBV9 and TRBJ2-2; D possibly corresponds to TRBD2 (5 bases). This CDR3 has 12 residues. The germline CDR1 and CDR2 sequences are SGDLS and YYNGEE. The ends were cut back, 5 bases at V and 7 bases at J, with 9 bases in the middle. The CDR3 DNA is TGTGCCAGCAGGTACGGAGGCGGGGAGCTGTTTTTT. Translating it yields CASRYGGGELFF. Together with reference TRBV9 and TRBJ2-2, the CDR3 gives the full variable domain: DSGVTQTPKHLITATGQRVTLRCSPRSGDLSVYWYQQSLDQGLQFLIQYYNGEERAKGNILERFSAQQFPDLHSELNLSSLELGDSALYFCASRYGGGELFFGEGSRLTVL.

The CDR3 DNA reads TGCAGCGTTGGCACCAGAGGGGCAGGGGTTAGCACCGGGGAGCTGTTTTTT. Its protein product is CSVGTRGAGVSTGELFF. The chain employs TRBV29-1 and TRBJ2-2, with TRBD1 as a possible D gene (6 bases). The CDR3 has 17 residues. Trimming pared 4 bases from V and 4 bases from J, leaving 22 bases between. Germline assignment: CDR1 SQVTM and CDR2 ANQGSEA.

The chain employs TRBV15 and TRBJ2-7, with TRBD1 identical over 10 bases. This CDR3 comprises 14 residues. The V gene's germline CDR1 is LNHNV and CDR2 YYDKDF (reference sequence). The ends lost 6 bases at V and 0 bases at J; junction bases unmatched: 2. The CDR3 sequence is CATRRTGGSYEQYF. The DNA of the CDR3 is TGTGCCACCAGGAGGACAGGGGGCTCCTACGAGCAGTACTTC.

This rearrangement joins TRBV6-5 to TRBJ2-7; D ambiguous. The V gene lost 6 bases and the J gene lost 4 bases, with 13 bases spanning the gap. Germline V gene lookup returns CDR1 MNHEY and CDR2 SVGAGI. The CDR3 length is 13 residues. This CDR3 reads CASSPNEIYEQYF. CDR3 sequence (DNA): TGTGCCAGCAGCCCCAACGAAATTTACGAGCAGTACTTC.

The rearrangement uses TRBV2 and TRBJ2-5, with a tentative D call TRBD1 (6 bases). Germline lookup yields CDR1 SNHLY and CDR2 FYNNEI. With 7 bases removed from V and 8 bases from J, the gap between germline ends came to 14 bases. CDR3 size: 12 residues. The CDR3 loop reads CASKDRSSTQYF. CDR3 DNA: TGTGCCAGCAAAGACAGGTCATCCACCCAGTACTTC.

The CDR3 sequence: CASSLDRATGELFF. For the CDR3, the DNA is TGCGCCAGCAGCCTGGACAGGGCGACCGGGGAGCTGTTTTTT. The rearrangement links TRBV5-1 to TRBJ2-2, with TRBD1 matching over 8 bases. The V gene end was trimmed by 4 bases and the J gene end by 5 bases; junction bases not matched to a gene: 4. This CDR3 has 14 residues. Germline V gene lookup returns CDR1 SGHRS and CDR2 YFSETQ.

The J gene is TRBJ1-3, the V gene TRBV7-9; a weak D match, TRBD1 (5 bases). The CDR3 loop spans 13 amino acids. Germline lookup yields CDR1 SEHNR and CDR2 FQNEAQ (reference sequence). Trimming shortened V by 8 bases and J by 2 bases, and 10 bases separated the two germline ends. CDR3 loop: CASRQGTGNTIYF. As DNA, the CDR3 is TGTGCCAGCCGCCAGGGTACTGGAAACACCATATATTTT.

The chain uses TRBV27 and TRBJ1-2, with TRBD1 matching over 11 bases. The CDR3 totals 16 residues. CDR1 MNHEY and CDR2 SMNVEV come from the germline V gene (reference sequence). Trimming cost V 3 bases and J 4 bases; bases outside gene matches: 7. The CDR3 loop reads CASSFRTGGTGYGYTF. CDR3 sequence (DNA): TGTGCCAGCAGTTTTAGGACAGGGGGCACGGGCTATGGCTACACCTTC.

The rearrangement uses TRBV20-1 and TRBJ2-5, with D hard to call. Trimming took 3 bases from V and 5 from J, leaving 7 bases between them. The CDR3 contains 11 residues. CDR1 and CDR2 (germline): DFQATT, SNEGSKA (reference sequence). The CDR3 is CSARILETQYF. DNA for the CDR3: TGCAGTGCTAGGATTTTGGAGACCCAGTACTTC.

The chain uses TRBV6-1 and TRBJ2-3; 7 nucleotides line up with TRBD2. Germline-derived CDR1 and CDR2 are MNHNS and SASEGT. V lost 5 bases and J lost 2; bases outside the gene matches: 4. This CDR3 region has 14 residues. The CDR3: CASSREGNTDTQYF. The CDR3, as DNA: TGTGCCAGCAGTAGGGAGGGGAACACAGATACGCAGTATTTT.

The rearrangement uses TRBV5-4 and TRBJ2-5; TRBD2 might be the D (5 bases). The CDR3 is 14 residues long. The V end was cut by 1 base, the J end by 5 bases, with 12 bases between. The germline CDR1 and CDR2 sequences are SGHNT and YYREEE (reference sequence). The CDR3 loop reads CASSLRGFGETQYF. DNA of the CDR3: TGTGCCAGCAGCTTGAGAGGGTTCGGGGAGACCCAGTACTTC.

The J gene is TRBJ1-6, the V gene TRBV6-4; the match to TRBD1 covers 8 bases. Germline CDR1 MRHNA, CDR2 SNTAGT. V was clipped by 0 bases and J by 10 bases; unmatched bases: 5. The CDR3 loop spans 15 amino acids. The CDR3 DNA follows: TGTGCCAGCAGTGACTCGGCCAGGGGGCGATCACCCCTCCACTTT. The encoded protein is CASSDSARGRSPLHF.

The chain joins TRBV19 to TRBJ1-1, with 10 bases matching TRBD1. V gave up 6 bases and J gave up 1 base; unmatched junction bases: 5. The CDR3 has 15 residues. Looked up from germline, CDR1 is LNHDA and CDR2 is SQIVND (reference sequence). The DNA of the CDR3 is TGTGCCAGTAGGACAGGGGGCGCCTCGAACACTGAAGCTTTCTTT. Residues: CASRTGGASNTEAFF.

This clone was found a few times. This chain joins TRBV6-4 and TRBJ2-7; D unresolved. The CDR3 has 15 amino acids. Per germline, CDR1 MRHNA and CDR2 SNTAGT. V was shortened by 7 bases and J by 2 bases, with 18 bases between the two germline ends. CDR3 loop: CASKWSAGGTYEQYF. CDR3 in DNA: TGTGCCAGCAAGTGGAGTGCAGGTGGAACCTACGAGCAGTACTTC.

The chain couples TRBV5-4 to TRBJ2-7; 9 positions match TRBD2. The V gene end was trimmed by 0 bases and the J gene end by 3 bases; junction bases not matched to a gene: 7. The CDR3 consists of 16 residues. Germline assignment: CDR1 SGHNT and CDR2 YYREEE (reference sequence). DNA for the CDR3: TGTGCCAGCAGCTTGGCCGCCGGGACTAGCAGCTACGAGCAGTACTTC. Its translation: CASSLAAGTSSYEQYF.

The V gene is TRBV18, the J gene TRBJ2-2; 9 nucleotides align to TRBD1. CDR1 KGHSH and CDR2 LQKENI come from the germline V gene. Trimming took 6 bases from V and 5 from J; bases not matched to a gene: 7. There are 15 residues in the CDR3. CDR3 residues: CASSPGTGKTGELFF. CDR3 DNA: TGTGCCAGCTCCCCTGGGACAGGGAAAACCGGGGAGCTGTTTTTT.